This TCR beta chain was sequenced during a study of technical replicates of blood from several donors. The table lists this clone with a count of one. Measured with immunoSEQ multiplex PCR; TCRdb has only the in-frame clones, and not every one. The repertoire holds about 13,000 clones, with about four fifths as singletons. Trimming cost V 0 bases and J 2 bases; bases outside gene matches: 7. Germline V gives CDR1 SGHRS, CDR2 YFSETQ. This CDR3 comprises 16 residues. This chain connects TRBV5-1 to TRBJ2-7; 8 bases agree with TRBD1. Sequenced input: PBMCs. This sequence was found in a human donor in good health. CDR3 DNA sequence: TGCGCCAGCAGCTTGGCATGGACAGGGATCCCCTACGAGCAGTACTTC. It encodes CASSLAWTGIPYEQYF.